Each of the 10 T cell receptor beta chains below was sequenced from the same sample in a study of OX40 agonist ivuxolimab in advanced cancers. The library was obtained by the immunoSEQ multiplex PCR assay. In its TCRdb copy, this immuneACCESS table keeps in-frame sequences only and misses some clones. Where compared with another copy, unresolved V genes explain less than half of these, and the others have no known cause. The sample includes under 50,000 clones, with about 85% observed a single time. The leading ten clones occupy approximately 52% of the sample. Sequences were derived from CD4+ or CD8+ T cells sorted from blood, sampled in a trial of the OX40 agonist ivuxolimab. These receptors originate from an adult with an advanced solid tumor such as melanoma, head and neck, liver or kidney cancer.

The chain couples TRBV6-5 to TRBJ2-7, with TRBD2 identical over 7 bases. V was clipped by 4 bases and J by 0 bases; unmatched bases: 6. The CDR3 runs to 15 residues. Germline V lookup: CDR1 MNHEY, CDR2 SVGAGI. CDR3 sequence (DNA): TGTGCCAGCAGTTCGAGTCGGGACTACTCCTACGAGCAGTACTTC. Protein product: CASSSSRDYSYEQYF.

The chain has TRBV6-5 and TRBJ2-7; 7 bases align to TRBD1. CDR3 length: 13 amino acids. V lost 2 bases to trimming and J lost 5 bases; unmatched junction nucleotides: 3. Germline V gene data show CDR1 as MNHEY and CDR2 as SVGAGI. The CDR3 coding sequence is TGTGCCAGCAGTTACACTACAGGGGACGAGCAGTACTTC. The encoded protein is CASSYTTGDEQYF.

This chain connects TRBV4-3 to TRBJ2-7; D gene unclear. The germline V gene has CDR1 LGHNA and CDR2 YSLEER. This CDR3 is 16 amino acids long. V was trimmed by 0 bases and J by 2 bases, leaving 14 bases between them. This CDR3 reads CASSQESQPATYEQYF. The CDR3, as DNA: TGCGCCAGCAGCCAAGAAAGTCAGCCAGCGACCTACGAGCAGTACTTC.

This clone was observed once. This sequence joins TRBV19 and TRBJ2-3; D is uncertain. Germline assignment: CDR1 LNHDA and CDR2 SQIVND (reference sequence). CDR3 length: 16 amino acids. Trimming left V 0 bases short and J 0 bases short, with 10 bases between. The chain's CDR3 is CASSIEGRVSTDTQYF. As DNA, the CDR3 is TGTGCCAGTAGTATAGAAGGGCGTGTAAGCACAGATACGCAGTATTTT.

This rearrangement joins TRBV7-2 to TRBJ1-5; D gene ambiguous. CDR1 and CDR2 (germline): SGHTA, FQGNSA. This CDR3 region has 13 residues. V was clipped by 5 bases and J by 1 base, with 6 bases between them. The CDR3: CASSPVSNQPQHF. The CDR3 bases are TGTGCCAGCAGCCCAGTAAGCAATCAGCCCCAGCATTTT.

V gene TRBV27 combines with J gene TRBJ1-1; D call uncertain. The CDR3 totals 13 residues. Germline V gene sequence: CDR1 MNHEY, CDR2 SMNVEV (reference sequence). V shed 1 base and J shed 6 bases, with 9 bases lying between them. The CDR3 region is CASSLWISSEAFF. CDR3 coding DNA: TGTGCCAGCAGTTTATGGATCTCCTCTGAAGCTTTCTTT.

V gene TRBV20-1 combines with J gene TRBJ2-3; D remains unclear. Germline CDR1 is DFQATT and CDR2 is SNEGSKA (reference sequence). Trimming took off 0 bases at V and 7 bases at J, with 5 bases between the two ends. The CDR3 has 11 residues. The CDR3 is CSARESNTQYF. DNA for the CDR3: TGCAGTGCTAGAGAGAGTAATACGCAGTATTTT.

The chain employs TRBV10-2 and TRBJ2-7; 7 nucleotides align to TRBD1. Germline loops: CDR1 WSHSY, CDR2 SAAADI. The junction had 8 bases not matched to a gene; V was cut back by 11 bases and J by 4 bases. The CDR3 contains 12 residues. The CDR3 protein is CAGQVPPYEQYF. DNA for the CDR3: TGCGCCGGACAGGTCCCCCCTTACGAGCAGTACTTC.

The rearrangement joins TRBV27 to TRBJ1-1; D uncertain. V was clipped by 8 bases and J by 3 bases, with 19 bases between them. Germline V gives CDR1 MNHEY, CDR2 SMNVEV (reference sequence). The CDR3 totals 15 residues. Here the CDR3 reads CASRPLLRRDTEAFF. The CDR3 DNA sequence: TGTGCCAGCCGCCCCCTTTTAAGACGGGACACTGAAGCTTTCTTT.

The genes are TRBV9 and TRBJ1-3, with 12 bases lining up with TRBD1. The germline V gene has CDR1 SGDLS and CDR2 YYNGEE. The CDR3 length is 16 residues. J lost 8 bases, V lost 0 bases, and 6 bases had no gene match. The CDR3 loop is CASSVEGQGARDTIYF. CDR3 bases: TGTGCCAGCAGCGTAGAGGGACAGGGGGCCCGGGACACCATATATTTT.